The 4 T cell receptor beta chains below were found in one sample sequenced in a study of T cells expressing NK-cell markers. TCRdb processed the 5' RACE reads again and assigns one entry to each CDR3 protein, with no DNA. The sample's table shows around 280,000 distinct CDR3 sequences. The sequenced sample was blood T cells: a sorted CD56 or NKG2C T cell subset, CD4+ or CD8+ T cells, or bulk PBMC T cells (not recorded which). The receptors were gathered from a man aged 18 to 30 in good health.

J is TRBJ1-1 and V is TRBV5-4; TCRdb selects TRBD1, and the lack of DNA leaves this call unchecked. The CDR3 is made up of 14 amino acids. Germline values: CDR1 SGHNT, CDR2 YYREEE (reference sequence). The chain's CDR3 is CASSLDRGFTEAFF.

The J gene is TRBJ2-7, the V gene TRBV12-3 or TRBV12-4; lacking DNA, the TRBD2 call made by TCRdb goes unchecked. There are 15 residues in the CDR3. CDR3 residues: CASSSHGGQTYEQYF.

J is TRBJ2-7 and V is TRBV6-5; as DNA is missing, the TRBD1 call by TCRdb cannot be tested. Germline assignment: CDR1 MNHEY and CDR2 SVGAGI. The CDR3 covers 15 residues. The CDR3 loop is CASSYTGRSDYEQYF.

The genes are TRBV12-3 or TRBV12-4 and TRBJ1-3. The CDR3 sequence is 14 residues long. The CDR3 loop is CASSPWRGENTIYF.